This TCR beta chain was documented in a study of T cell responses to AZD1222 COVID-19 vaccine. As for the study in general: Second-dose timings of about 4 or about 12 weeks were pooled. Study-wide results and caveats: At study baseline, merely six AZD1222 recipients were seropositive. Receipt of two AZD1222 doses was followed by a rise in Spike-specific TCR breadth and depth.

Germline lookup yields CDR1 LGHDT and CDR2 YNNKEL (reference sequence). The V segment lost 3 bases and the J segment 6 bases; nucleotides outside the gene matches: 3. The CDR3 covers 14 residues. Concerning this clone: Its antigen is as yet unknown.

Some clones are missing from TCRdb's copy, which holds only in-frame ones; the method was immunoSEQ multiplex PCR. The profile shows 180,000 or so clones, around 88% of them singletons. The rearrangement links TRBV3-1 (or the pseudogene TRBV3-2) to TRBJ2-2, with TRBD2 identical over 8 bases. The origin of this receptor is an adult in good health. The material sequenced was peripheral blood, taken on day 0 of AZD1222 vaccination. CDR3 bases: TGTGCCAGCAGCCATCGTAGCGGGGCCGGGGAGCTGTTTTTT. This translates into CASSHRSGAGELFF.